The 24 T cell receptor beta chains below come from one sample, sequenced in a study of shared clonotypes between healthy human individuals. Only in-frame clones appear in the TCRdb table, and some are missing; sequencing was by immunoSEQ multiplex PCR. The data contain 2 million to 2.5 million clones, 80% to 95% of them singletons. Material: naive CD4+ T cells from PBMCs. The subset was: CD45RA+ positively selected. These receptors were taken from a man aged 18 to 35 in good health. Some clones in this sample may be carry-over from other donors' samples.

There are a few counts of this clone. This chain connects TRBV7-2 to TRBJ2-7; D is unresolved. Trimming stripped 4 bases from V and 6 bases from J, with 13 bases between. The CDR3 totals 13 residues. Per the germline V gene, CDR1 is SGHTA and CDR2 is FQGNSA. The CDR3 protein is CASSSPRGPEQYF. CDR3 nucleotides: TGTGCCAGCAGCTCCCCTCGTGGGCCCGAGCAGTACTTC.

The chain uses TRBV18 and TRBJ1-5; the D is unclear. With 5 bases removed from V and 3 bases from J, the gap between germline ends came to 11 bases. Germline V gene data show CDR1 as KGHSH and CDR2 as LQKENI. The CDR3 spans 14 residues. CDR3 nucleotides: TGTGCCAGCTCATCATACAGAGACAATCAGCCCCAGCATTTT. Protein product: CASSSYRDNQPQHF.

This chain uses TRBV5-8 with TRBJ2-5; 7 bases line up with TRBD2. J lost 2 bases, V lost 4 bases, and 14 bases had no gene match. In germline, CDR1 is SGHTS, CDR2 YDEGEE. This CDR3 comprises 17 residues. CDR3 nucleotide sequence: TGTGCCAGCAGCCCGGGATTTTGGGGGGGTGGTCAAGAGACCCAGTACTTC. It codes for CASSPGFWGGGQETQYF.

The chain recombines TRBV7-9 with TRBJ2-7; unclear D gene. The V end was cut by 0 bases, the J end by 6 bases, with 12 bases between. Germline V gives CDR1 SEHNR, CDR2 FQNEAQ (reference sequence). The CDR3 length is 14 residues. In DNA, the CDR3 is TGTGCCAGCAGCTTAGCGGGTACACTACCCGAGCAGTACTTC. Protein: CASSLAGTLPEQYF.

The chain combines TRBV29-1 with TRBJ2-1; no firm D call. Germline loops: CDR1 SQVTM, CDR2 ANQGSEA. Between the trimmed V and J ends, which lost 4 bases and 7 bases, there was a span of 5 bases. The CDR3 sequence is 10 residues long. The CDR3 DNA reads TGCAGCGTTGCATGGAATGAGCAGTTCTTC. Translating it yields CSVAWNEQFF.

V gene TRBV5-4 combines with J gene TRBJ2-7; D unresolved. Germline-derived CDR1 and CDR2 are SGHNT and YYREEE (reference sequence). The V end lost 0 bases, the J end lost 2 bases, and 12 bases lay between the germline ends. CDR3 size: 15 residues. DNA for the CDR3: TGTGCCAGCAGCTTGGCAGGACCCGTCCCCTACGAGCAGTACTTC. Protein: CASSLAGPVPYEQYF.

The chain carries TRBV15 and TRBJ1-2, with TRBD1 as a possible D gene (5 bases). The germline V gene has CDR1 LNHNV and CDR2 YYDKDF (reference sequence). V was shortened by 3 bases and J by 6 bases, with 17 bases between the two germline ends. CDR3 length: 15 residues. The CDR3 DNA reads TGTGCCACCAGCAGGGAACGGGGCCCTGGGGATGGCTACACCTTC. It is translated as CATSRERGPGDGYTF.

This clone was detected once. This sequence joins TRBV18 and TRBJ1-5; the D gene is possibly TRBD1 (5 bases). The CDR3 totals 14 residues. Trimming took 2 bases from V and 5 from J, leaving 10 bases between them. Germline V CDR1 and CDR2: KGHSH, LQKENI. The CDR3 coding sequence is TGTGCCAGCTCACCAATGAGGGGCTATCAGCCCCAGCATTTT. Protein: CASSPMRGYQPQHF.

The CDR3 DNA sequence: TGTGCCAGCAGCTTGTTTAGCAATCAGCCCCAGCATTTT. Its translation: CASSLFSNQPQHF. The chain is built from TRBV5-8 and TRBJ1-5; D is unresolved. Between the trimmed V and J ends, which lost 1 base and 0 bases, there was a span of 2 bases. CDR1 is SGHTS, CDR2 YDEGEE, per germline. The CDR3 totals 13 residues.

The chain combines TRBV9 with TRBJ2-5, with D perhaps matching TRBD1 (5 bases). The V end lost 4 bases, the J end lost 0 bases, and 10 bases lay between the germline ends. Germline V gene sequence: CDR1 SGDLS, CDR2 YYNGEE. CDR3 length: 14 residues. DNA of the CDR3: TGTGCCAGCAGCCCCCGGACATACCAAGAGACCCAGTACTTC. This gives the protein CASSPRTYQETQYF.

In this sample, this clone turned up a few times. The chain joins TRBV4-1 to TRBJ1-5; D is ambiguous. V lost 0 bases and J lost 10, with 16 bases in between. The CDR3 sequence is 15 residues long. The germline V gene has CDR1 MGHRA and CDR2 YSYEKL. CDR3 loop: CASSQDRTGINPQHF. The CDR3 DNA sequence: TGCGCCAGCAGCCAAGATCGGACTGGGATCAACCCCCAGCATTTT.

This clone was detected once. This rearrangement joins TRBV19 to TRBJ2-1, with D possibly TRBD1 on 5 matching bases. The V end lost 3 bases, the J end lost 4 bases, and 13 bases lay between the germline ends. This CDR3 is built from 15 residues. Germline assignment: CDR1 LNHDA and CDR2 SQIVND (reference sequence). Here the CDR3 DNA reads TGTGCCAGTAGTATGGGGCTAGTAGCTTACAATGAGCAGTTCTTC. Translating gives CASSMGLVAYNEQFF.

This clone was counted only a few times. Other nucleotide sequences from this sample produce the same CDR3. The chain has TRBV2 and TRBJ1-5, with unresolved D. Germline CDR1 and CDR2: SNHLY and FYNNEI. The V and J ends lost 8 bases and 1 base respectively, with 3 bases between them. This CDR3 spans 11 amino acids. This chain's CDR3 is CASGSNQPQHF. The CDR3 DNA reads as TGTGCCAGCGGGAGCAATCAGCCCCAGCATTTT.

The gene calls are TRBV19 and TRBJ1-5; D unresolved. Trimming stripped 1 base from V and 11 bases from J, with 12 bases between. Germline values: CDR1 LNHDA, CDR2 SQIVND (reference sequence). The CDR3 runs 13 residues. CDR3 in DNA: TGTGCCAGTAGTATAGTGCCGGGGTCTGCCCAGCATTTT. Amino acid sequence: CASSIVPGSAQHF.

Concerning this clone: Within the sample, other DNA sequences also encode this same CDR3. V is TRBV6-5 and J is TRBJ2-3; no reliable D call. The V and J ends lost 4 bases and 5 bases respectively, with 7 bases between them. There are 12 residues in the CDR3. In germline, CDR1 is MNHEY, CDR2 SVGAGI. This chain's CDR3 is CASSSSGDTQYF. The CDR3 bases are TGTGCCAGCAGTTCCTCCGGAGATACGCAGTATTTT.

The rearrangement links TRBV29-1 to TRBJ1-1; the D is unclear. This CDR3 spans 15 amino acids. Germline V CDR1 and CDR2: SQVTM, ANQGSEA. V was trimmed by 2 bases and J by 3 bases, leaving 16 bases between them. CDR3 amino acids: CSVENSGLTDTEAFF. CDR3 sequence (DNA): TGCAGCGTTGAAAACTCAGGACTTACGGACACTGAAGCTTTCTTT. The entire variable domain, with the rest obtained from reference TRBV29-1 and TRBJ1-1, is as follows: SAVISQKPSRDICQRGTSLTIQCQVDSQVTMMFWYRQQPGQSLTLIATANQGSEATYESGFVIDKFPISRPNLTFSTLTVSNMSPEDSSIYLCSVENSGLTDTEAFFGQGTRLTVV.

The chain recombines TRBV9 with TRBJ1-2; no definite D call. V was pared by 4 bases and J by 1 base, with 8 bases between. The CDR3 length is 13 residues. CDR1 is SGDLS and CDR2 is YYNGEE in the germline V gene. The CDR3 region is CASSRDNNYGYTF. The CDR3 nucleotides are TGTGCCAGCAGCCGAGACAATAACTATGGCTACACCTTC. The variable domain in full, completed from reference TRBV9 and TRBJ1-2, reads DSGVTQTPKHLITATGQRVTLRCSPRSGDLSVYWYQQSLDQGLQFLIQYYNGEERAKGNILERFSAQQFPDLHSELNLSSLELGDSALYFCASSRDNNYGYTFGSGTRLTVV.

CDR3: CASSLGPTTREQYF. The CDR3 bases are TGCGCCAGCAGCTTGGGACCTACTACTCGGGAGCAGTACTTC. The gene calls are TRBV5-1 and TRBJ2-7; D uncertain. Germline V gene lookup returns CDR1 SGHRS and CDR2 YFSETQ. The V gene lost 0 bases and the J gene lost 7 bases, with 14 bases spanning the gap. CDR3 length: 14 amino acids.

A remark on this clone: The same CDR3 arises from other DNA sequences in this sample as well. This CDR3 reads CASSFGGATNEKLFF. CDR3 bases: TGTGCCAGCAGCTTTGGGGGGGCAACTAATGAAAAACTGTTTTTT. This rearrangement joins TRBV5-4 to TRBJ1-4; D possibly corresponds to TRBD1 (5 bases). The germline V gene encodes CDR1 SGHNT and CDR2 YYREEE (reference sequence). V shed 2 bases and J shed 0 bases, with 8 bases lying between them. This CDR3 is built from 15 residues.

The V gene is TRBV19, the J gene TRBJ2-7; tentatively, D is TRBD2 (5 bases). The germline V gene has CDR1 LNHDA and CDR2 SQIVND (reference sequence). Deletions cut 1 base from V and 1 base from J, with 11 bases between. The CDR3 has 15 amino acids. The CDR3 DNA reads TGTGCCAGTAGTATAGCTCCGGGGTCGTCCTACGAGCAGTACTTC. Translation: CASSIAPGSSYEQYF.

The J gene is TRBJ2-3, the V gene TRBV5-4, with 7 positions matching TRBD2. The CDR3 is made up of 14 amino acids. Germline values: CDR1 SGHNT, CDR2 YYREEE (reference sequence). The V gene end was trimmed by 4 bases and the J gene end by 6 bases; junction bases not matched to a gene: 8. CDR3 in amino acids: CASSPWEGRDTQYF. In DNA, the CDR3 is TGTGCCAGCAGCCCATGGGAGGGTCGGGATACGCAGTATTTT.

This chain links TRBV4-1 with TRBJ2-5; maybe TRBD2 (7 bases). The CDR3 totals 17 residues. V lost 3 bases and J lost 4, with 21 bases in between. Germline CDR1 is MGHRA and CDR2 is YSYEKL. In DNA, the CDR3 is TGCGCCAGCAGCCAGGGGAGGGGGAACCAAAACGGAGAGACCCAGTACTTC. Residues: CASSQGRGNQNGETQYF.

This chain uses TRBV4-1 with TRBJ2-3, with unresolved D. Trimming took off 4 bases at V and 3 bases at J, with 11 bases between the two ends. Per germline, CDR1 MGHRA and CDR2 YSYEKL. The CDR3 loop spans 14 amino acids. The CDR3 here is CASSPTHWTDTQYF. CDR3 bases: TGCGCCAGCAGCCCCACCCACTGGACAGATACGCAGTATTTT.

The rearrangement joins TRBV28 to TRBJ2-1; the match to TRBD2 covers 7 bases. Germline V gene lookup returns CDR1 MDHEN and CDR2 SYDVKM. Losses at the gene ends were 6 bases for V and 5 bases for J; bases not matched to a gene: 10. The CDR3 is made up of 15 amino acids. In DNA, the CDR3 is TGTGCCAGCAGGTTGGGGGGAGGGCCCCACAATGAGCAGTTCTTC. This sequence encodes CASRLGGGPHNEQFF.